This T cell receptor (beta chain) is drawn from a study of shared clonotypes between healthy human individuals. V was shortened by 6 bases and J by 0 bases, with 13 bases between the two germline ends. Germline CDR1 SGHVS, CDR2 FQNEAQ. The CDR3 consists of 15 residues. Some clones are missing from TCRdb's copy, which holds only in-frame ones; the method was immunoSEQ multiplex PCR. The profile shows about 560,000 clones, around 80% of them singletons. All donors qualified as healthy HIV-negative adults and had experienced no recent acute infections or vaccinations. This clonotype was sampled from a woman aged 40 to 50 in good health. Some clones in this sample may be carry-over from other donors' samples. The source material was PBMCs. The chain has TRBV7-8 and TRBJ2-3, with D hard to call. CDR3 nucleotide sequence: TGTGCCAGCAGAACCATGGCGACTAGCACAGATACGCAGTATTTT. It specifies CASRTMATSTDTQYF.